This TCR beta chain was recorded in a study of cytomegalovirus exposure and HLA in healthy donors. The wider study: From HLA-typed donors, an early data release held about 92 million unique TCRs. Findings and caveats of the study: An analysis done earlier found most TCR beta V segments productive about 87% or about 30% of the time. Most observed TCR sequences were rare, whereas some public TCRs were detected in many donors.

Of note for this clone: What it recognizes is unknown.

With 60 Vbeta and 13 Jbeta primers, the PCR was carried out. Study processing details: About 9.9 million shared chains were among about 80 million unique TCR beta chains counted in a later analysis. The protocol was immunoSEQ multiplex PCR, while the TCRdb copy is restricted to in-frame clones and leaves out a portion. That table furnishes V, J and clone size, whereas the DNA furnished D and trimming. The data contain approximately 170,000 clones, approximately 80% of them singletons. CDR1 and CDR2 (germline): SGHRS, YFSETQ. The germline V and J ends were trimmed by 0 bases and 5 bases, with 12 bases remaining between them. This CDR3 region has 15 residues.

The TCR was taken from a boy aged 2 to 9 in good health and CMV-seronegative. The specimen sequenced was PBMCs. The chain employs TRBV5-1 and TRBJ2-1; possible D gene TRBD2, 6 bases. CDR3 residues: CASSLVGGGHNEQFF. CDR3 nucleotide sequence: TGCGCCAGCAGCTTGGTCGGGGGAGGTCACAATGAGCAGTTCTTC.